This TCR beta chain was retrieved from a study of Ad26.COV2.S vaccination and SARS-CoV-2 variants. Study at large: Once, or twice with 56 days between doses, Ad26.COV2.S was given intramuscularly.

Treatment defined: 19 received Ad26.COV2.S at low or high dose, single or two shots; roughly five received placebo; per-sample allocation not given. The samples date from day 63 after the first vaccine or placebo injection. Cohort 1b enrolled adults aged 18-55 years in Boston. Produced via immunoSEQ multiplex PCR; TCRdb's table is partial and in-frame only. The table lists about 420,000 clones, more than 75% of them singletons. Sequencing was performed on peripheral blood, taken in a trial of Ad26.COV2.S vaccine versus placebo. The TCR originated in a person between 18 and 65 years old who received the Ad26.COV2.S COVID-19 vaccine or a placebo.

The CDR3 protein is CASSLNGQSTDTQYF. The CDR3 DNA sequence: TGCGCCAGCAGCTTAAACGGACAGAGCACAGATACGCAGTATTTT. The rearrangement joins TRBV5-1 to TRBJ2-3; D might be TRBD1 (6 bases). The V gene's germline CDR1 is SGHRS and CDR2 YFSETQ. CDR3 length: 15 amino acids. The V end was cut by 2 bases, the J end by 0 bases, with 10 bases between.